This T cell receptor (beta chain) was obtained from a study of cytomegalovirus exposure and HLA in healthy donors. Study-level results: Per published accounts, TCR beta sequences correctly predicted the HLA-A and HLA-B alleles of most subjects. More clonal expansion characterized HLA-associated TCR beta chains than equally common others in a later analysis. In an earlier analysis, productive rearrangement rates for most beta V segments clustered near 87% or 30%. The study labeled 164 TCR beta chains cytomegalovirus-associated.

The CDR3 is 15 amino acids. Trimming removed 2 bases from V and 2 bases from J; junction bases left unmatched: 3. The V gene's germline CDR1 is SGHAT and CDR2 FQNNGV. The PCR used 60 Vbeta and 13 Jbeta primers. Only in-frame clones appear in the TCRdb table, and some are missing; sequencing was by immunoSEQ multiplex PCR. Here the sample spans about 180,000 clones, 70% to 90% being singletons. Regarding this clone: Antigen specificity is unknown.

The sequenced sample was PBMCs. V and J are TRBV11-2 and TRBJ2-3; 8 bases map to TRBD2. The clonotype originates from a woman between 25 and 40 years old in good health and CMV-seronegative. This chain's CDR3 is CASSLRGGITDTQYF. The DNA for the CDR3 is TGTGCCAGCAGCTTACGGGGGGGTATCACAGATACGCAGTATTTT.